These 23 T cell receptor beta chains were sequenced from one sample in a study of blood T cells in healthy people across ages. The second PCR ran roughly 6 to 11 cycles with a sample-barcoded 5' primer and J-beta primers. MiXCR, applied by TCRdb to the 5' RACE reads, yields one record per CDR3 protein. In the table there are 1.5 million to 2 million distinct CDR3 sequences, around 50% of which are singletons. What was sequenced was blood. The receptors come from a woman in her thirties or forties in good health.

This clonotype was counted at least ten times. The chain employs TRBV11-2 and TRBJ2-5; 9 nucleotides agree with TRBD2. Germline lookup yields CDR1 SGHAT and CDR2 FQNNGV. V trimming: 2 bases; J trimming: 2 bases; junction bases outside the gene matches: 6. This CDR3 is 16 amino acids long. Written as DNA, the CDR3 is TGTGCCAGCAGCTTATCCGGGAGCGGGGGGCAAGAGACCCAGTACTTC. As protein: CASSLSGSGGQETQYF. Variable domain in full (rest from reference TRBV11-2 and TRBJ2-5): EAGVAQSPRYKIIEKRQSVAFWCNPISGHATLYWYQQILGQGPKLLIQFQNNGVVDDSQLPKDRFSAERLKGVDSTLKIQPAKLEDSAVYLCASSLSGSGGQETQYFGPGTRLLVL.

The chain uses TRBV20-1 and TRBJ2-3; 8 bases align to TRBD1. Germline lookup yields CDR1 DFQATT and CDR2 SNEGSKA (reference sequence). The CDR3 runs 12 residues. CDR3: CSARQGSDTQYF. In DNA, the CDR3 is TGCAGCGCCAGACAGGGGTCAGATACGCAGTATTTT.

In nucleotides, the CDR3 is TGTGCCAGCAGCTTAGTCAACCACGGGCAGTACTTC. It codes for CASSLVNHGQYF. V gene TRBV7-2 combines with J gene TRBJ2-5; D unresolved. The CDR3 totals 12 residues. Germline CDR1 and CDR2: SGHTA and FQGNSA. V was cut by 1 base and J by 11 bases, with 11 bases left in between.

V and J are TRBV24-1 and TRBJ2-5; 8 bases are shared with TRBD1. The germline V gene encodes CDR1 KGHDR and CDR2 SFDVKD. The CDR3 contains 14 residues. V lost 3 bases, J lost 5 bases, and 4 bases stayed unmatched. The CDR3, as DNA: TGTGCCACCAGTGATGGACAGGGTTGGGAGACCCAGTACTTC. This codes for CATSDGQGWETQYF.

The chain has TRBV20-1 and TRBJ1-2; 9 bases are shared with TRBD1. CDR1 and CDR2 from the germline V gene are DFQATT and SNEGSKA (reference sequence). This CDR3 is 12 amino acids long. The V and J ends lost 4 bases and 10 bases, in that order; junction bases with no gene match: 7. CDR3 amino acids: CSAKWDRVYYTF. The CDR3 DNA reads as TGCAGTGCTAAATGGGACAGGGTCTACTACACCTTC.

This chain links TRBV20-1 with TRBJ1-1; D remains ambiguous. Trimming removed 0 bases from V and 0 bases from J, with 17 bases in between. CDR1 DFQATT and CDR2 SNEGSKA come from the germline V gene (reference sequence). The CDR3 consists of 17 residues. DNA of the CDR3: TGCAGTGCTAGAGATTACGGCTCATTCGGTTTGAACACTGAAGCTTTCTTT. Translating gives CSARDYGSFGLNTEAFF.

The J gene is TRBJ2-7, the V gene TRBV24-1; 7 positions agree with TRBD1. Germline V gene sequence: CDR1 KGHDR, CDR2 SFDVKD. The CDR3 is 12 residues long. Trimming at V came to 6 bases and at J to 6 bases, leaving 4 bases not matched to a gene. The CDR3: CATSNRGSEQYF. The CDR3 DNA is TGTGCCACCAGTAACAGGGGATCCGAGCAGTACTTC.

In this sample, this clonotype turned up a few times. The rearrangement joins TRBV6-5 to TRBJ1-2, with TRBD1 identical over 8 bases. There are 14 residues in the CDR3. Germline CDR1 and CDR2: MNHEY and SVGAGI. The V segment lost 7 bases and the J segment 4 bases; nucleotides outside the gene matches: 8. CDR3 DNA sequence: TGTGCCAGCACCTCGACAGGGGCCAGCTATGGCTACACCTTC. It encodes CASTSTGASYGYTF.

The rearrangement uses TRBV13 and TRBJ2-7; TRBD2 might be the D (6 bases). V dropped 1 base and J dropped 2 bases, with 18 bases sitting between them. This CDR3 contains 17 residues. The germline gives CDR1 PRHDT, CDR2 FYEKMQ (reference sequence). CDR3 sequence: CASSLVRGSGATYEQYF. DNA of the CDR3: TGTGCCAGCAGCTTAGTTAGAGGTAGCGGCGCAACCTACGAGCAGTACTTC.

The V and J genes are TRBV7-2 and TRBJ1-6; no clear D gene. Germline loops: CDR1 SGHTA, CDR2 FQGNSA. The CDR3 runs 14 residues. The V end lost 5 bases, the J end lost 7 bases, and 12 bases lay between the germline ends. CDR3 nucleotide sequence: TGTGCCAGCAGCCACATGAGGATAAATTCACCCCTCCACTTT. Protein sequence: CASSHMRINSPLHF.

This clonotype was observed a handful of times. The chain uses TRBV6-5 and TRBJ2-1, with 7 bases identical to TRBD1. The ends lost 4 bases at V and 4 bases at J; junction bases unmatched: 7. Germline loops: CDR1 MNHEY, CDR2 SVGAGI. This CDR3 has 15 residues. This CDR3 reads CASSSRQGEYNEQFF. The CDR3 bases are TGTGCCAGCAGTTCACGTCAGGGGGAATACAATGAGCAGTTCTTC.

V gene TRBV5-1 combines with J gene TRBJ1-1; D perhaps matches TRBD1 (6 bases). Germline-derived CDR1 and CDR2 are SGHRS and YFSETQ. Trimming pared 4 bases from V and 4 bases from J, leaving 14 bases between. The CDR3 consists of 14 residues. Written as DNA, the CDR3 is TGCGCCAGCAGCCGGGAGGGGGGCGGCACTGAAGCTTTCTTT. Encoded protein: CASSREGGGTEAFF.

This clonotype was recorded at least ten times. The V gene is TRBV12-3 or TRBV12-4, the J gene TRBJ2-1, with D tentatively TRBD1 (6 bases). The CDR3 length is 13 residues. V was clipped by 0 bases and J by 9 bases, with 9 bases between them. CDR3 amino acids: CASSLAIGGEQFF. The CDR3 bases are TGTGCCAGCAGTTTAGCTATAGGGGGTGAGCAGTTCTTC.

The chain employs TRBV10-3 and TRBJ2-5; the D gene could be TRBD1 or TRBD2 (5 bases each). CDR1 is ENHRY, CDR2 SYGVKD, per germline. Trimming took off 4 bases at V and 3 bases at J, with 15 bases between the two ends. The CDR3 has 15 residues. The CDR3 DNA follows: TGTGCCATCAGTGCCGGGAAAGAGGGGAAAGAGACCCAGTACTTC. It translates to CAISAGKEGKETQYF.

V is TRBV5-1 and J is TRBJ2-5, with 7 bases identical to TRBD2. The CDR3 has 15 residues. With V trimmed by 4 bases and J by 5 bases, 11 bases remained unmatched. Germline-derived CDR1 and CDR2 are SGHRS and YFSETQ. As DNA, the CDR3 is TGCGCCAGCAGCACAGAGCGGGGCGTACCGGAGACCCAGTACTTC. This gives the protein CASSTERGVPETQYF.

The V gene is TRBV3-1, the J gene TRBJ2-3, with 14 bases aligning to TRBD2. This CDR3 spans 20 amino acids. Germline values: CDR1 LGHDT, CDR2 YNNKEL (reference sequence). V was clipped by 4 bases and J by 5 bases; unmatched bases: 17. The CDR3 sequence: CASSRLNPRLAGGPGDTQYF. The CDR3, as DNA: TGTGCCAGCAGCCGACTCAATCCCCGACTAGCGGGGGGGCCCGGAGATACGCAGTATTTT.

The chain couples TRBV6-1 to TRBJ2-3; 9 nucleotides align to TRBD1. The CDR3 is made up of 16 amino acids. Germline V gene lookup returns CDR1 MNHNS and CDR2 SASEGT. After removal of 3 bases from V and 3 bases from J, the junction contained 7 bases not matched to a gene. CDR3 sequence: CASSDGRDRATDTQYF. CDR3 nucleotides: TGTGCCAGCAGTGACGGCCGGGACAGGGCTACAGATACGCAGTATTTT.

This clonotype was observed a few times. Here the CDR3 DNA reads TGTGCCAGCAGCTTGGGGGAGCTGACAGGGGTTCCGTACTTC. It codes for CASSLGELTGVPYF. The rearrangement links TRBV5-6 to TRBJ2-5; 8 bases are shared with TRBD1. J gave up 13 bases and V 0 bases, and 11 bases lay outside the gene matches. This CDR3 has 14 amino acids. Germline CDR1 is SGHDT and CDR2 is YYEEEE.

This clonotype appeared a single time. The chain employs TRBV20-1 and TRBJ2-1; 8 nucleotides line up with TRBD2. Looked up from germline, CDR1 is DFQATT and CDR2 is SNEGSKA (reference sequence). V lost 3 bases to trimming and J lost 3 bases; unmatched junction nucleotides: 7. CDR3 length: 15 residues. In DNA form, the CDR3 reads TGCAGTGCTAGTGCCGGGACTAGTTACTACAATGAGCAGTTCTTC. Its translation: CSASAGTSYYNEQFF.

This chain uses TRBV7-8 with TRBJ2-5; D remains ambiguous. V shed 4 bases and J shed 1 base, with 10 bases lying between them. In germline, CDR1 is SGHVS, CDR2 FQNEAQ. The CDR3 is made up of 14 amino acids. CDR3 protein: CASSSDSSQETQYF. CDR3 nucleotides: TGTGCCAGCAGCTCTGACTCCAGCCAAGAGACCCAGTACTTC.

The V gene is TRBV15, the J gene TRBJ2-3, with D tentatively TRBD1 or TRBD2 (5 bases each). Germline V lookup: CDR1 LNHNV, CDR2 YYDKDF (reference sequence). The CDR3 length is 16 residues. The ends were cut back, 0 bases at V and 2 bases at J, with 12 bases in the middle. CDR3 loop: CATSRDGTGTTDTQYF. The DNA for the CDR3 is TGTGCCACCAGCAGAGATGGGACGGGGACCACAGATACGCAGTATTTT. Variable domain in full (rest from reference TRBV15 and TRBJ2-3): DAMVIQNPRYQVTQFGKPVTLSCSQTLNHNVMYWYQQKSSQAPKLLFHYYDKDFNNEADTPDNFQSRRPNTSFCFLDIRSPGLGDTAMYLCATSRDGTGTTDTQYFGPGTRLTVL.

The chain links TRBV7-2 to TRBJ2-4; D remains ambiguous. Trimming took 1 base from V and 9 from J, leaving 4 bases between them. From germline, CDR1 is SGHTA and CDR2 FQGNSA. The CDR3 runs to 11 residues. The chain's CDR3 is CASSLDGIQYF. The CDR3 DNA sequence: TGTGCCAGCAGCTTAGACGGCATTCAGTACTTC. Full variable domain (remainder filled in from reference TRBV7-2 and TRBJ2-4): GAGVSQSPSNKVTEKGKDVELRCDPISGHTALYWYRQSLGQGLEFLIYFQGNSAPDKSGLPSDRFSAERTGGSVSTLTIQRTQQEDSAVYLCASSLDGIQYFGAGTRLSVL.

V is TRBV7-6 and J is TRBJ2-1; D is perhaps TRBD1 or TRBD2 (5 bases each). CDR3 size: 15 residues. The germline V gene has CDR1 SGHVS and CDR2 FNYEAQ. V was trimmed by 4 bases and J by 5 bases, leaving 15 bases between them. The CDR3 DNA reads TGTGCCAGCAGCTGGCTCAGGGAGACCGACAATGAGCAGTTCTTC. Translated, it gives CASSWLRETDNEQFF.